The 2 T cell receptor beta chains reported below all come from one sample, sequenced in a study of early stage breast cancer tumors. Generated by immunoSEQ multiplex PCR, the TCRdb table keeps only in-frame clones and is missing some. This table holds around 71,000 clones, roughly 84% found once. The sequenced sample was blood. The receptors stem from a person in their sixties with breast cancer.

There are a few counts of this clone. The gene calls are TRBV30 and TRBJ2-5; 10 nucleotides line up with TRBD2. Germline V gives CDR1 GTSNPN, CDR2 SVGIG (reference sequence). The CDR3 is 14 residues long. V trimming: 3 bases; J trimming: 5 bases; junction bases outside the gene matches: 6. DNA of the CDR3: TGTGCCTGGAGGAGCGGGGGGGCCGTTGAGACCCAGTACTTC. Its protein product is CAWRSGGAVETQYF. Variable domain in full (rest from reference TRBV30 and TRBJ2-5): SQTIHQWPATLVQPVGSPLSLECTVEGTSNPNLYWYRQAAGRGLQLLFYSVGIGQISSEVPQNLSASRPQDRQFILSSKKLLLSDSGFYLCAWRSGGAVETQYFGPGTRLLVL.

The chain couples TRBV11-1 to TRBJ1-1; D uncertain. The CDR3 is 13 residues long. Germline V gives CDR1 SGHAT, CDR2 FQDESV (reference sequence). The V gene lost 4 bases and the J gene lost 7 bases, with 13 bases spanning the gap. The CDR3 spells CASSSRRGVEAFF. The DNA for the CDR3 is TGTGCCAGCAGCTCCAGGCGGGGAGTTGAAGCTTTCTTT.